Shown below are 32 T cell receptor beta chains from a single sample sequenced in a study of T cell responses to AZD1222 COVID-19 vaccine. Assay used: immunoSEQ multiplex PCR; TCRdb lists only in-frame clones, some missing. The sample has approximately 77,000 clones, approximately 83% seen once. The source was peripheral blood, collected 28 days after the second AZD1222 dose. The receptors originated from an adult who received the AZD1222 COVID-19 vaccine.

The V and J genes are TRBV5-1 and TRBJ2-1; TRBD2 matches at 11 bases. V was clipped by 9 bases and J by 6 bases; unmatched bases: 8. CDR1 and CDR2 from the germline V gene are SGHRS and YFSETQ. The CDR3 contains 14 residues. The CDR3: CATASGTSGNEQFF. CDR3 nucleotide sequence: TGCGCCACCGCCTCCGGGACTAGCGGCAATGAGCAGTTCTTC.

This chain joins TRBV11-2 and TRBJ2-7; 15 nucleotides align to TRBD2. In germline, CDR1 is SGHAT, CDR2 FQNNGV. The CDR3 has 14 amino acids. The ends lost 5 bases at V and 6 bases at J; junction bases unmatched: 2. CDR3 in DNA: TGTGCCAGCAGCCCGGGACTAGCGGGAGGCGAGCAGTACTTC. Translated, it gives CASSPGLAGGEQYF.

The chain combines TRBV12-3 or TRBV12-4 with TRBJ1-5; D is unresolved. The CDR3 covers 13 residues. V lost 3 bases to trimming and J lost 4 bases, with 7 bases between them. The CDR3 region is CASSLIDNQPQHF. CDR3 DNA: TGTGCCAGCAGTTTGATCGATAATCAGCCCCAGCATTTT.

The V gene is TRBV6-5, the J gene TRBJ1-2; 9 bases are a match to TRBD1. V lost 5 bases to trimming and J lost 1 base; unmatched junction nucleotides: 5. The CDR3 is 15 amino acids. CDR1 and CDR2 from the germline V gene are MNHEY and SVGAGI. The CDR3 sequence: CASSPGTGFNYGYTF. CDR3 DNA sequence: TGTGCCAGCAGTCCCGGGACAGGGTTTAACTATGGCTACACCTTC.

This sequence joins TRBV7-7 and TRBJ2-5; TRBD2 matches 7 bases. J lost 0 bases, V lost 5 bases, and 21 bases had no gene match. Germline V lookup: CDR1 SSHAT, CDR2 FNYEAQ (reference sequence). This CDR3 region has 20 residues. The CDR3 protein is CASSPKQGGSPWEYQETQYF. CDR3 nucleotides: TGTGCCAGCAGCCCAAAGCAGGGAGGGAGTCCGTGGGAGTACCAAGAGACCCAGTACTTC. Full variable domain (outside the CDR3, taken from reference TRBV7-7 and TRBJ2-5): GAGVSQSPRYKVTKRGQDVTLRCDPISSHATLYWYQQALGQGPEFLTYFNYEAQPDKSGLPSDRFSAERPEGSISTLTIQRTEQRDSAMYRCASSPKQGGSPWEYQETQYFGPGTRLLVL.

The chain couples TRBV6-5 to TRBJ1-6; 10 bases match TRBD1. In germline, CDR1 is MNHEY, CDR2 SVGAGI. J lost 9 bases, V lost 0 bases, and 5 bases had no gene match. CDR3 length: 16 amino acids. The CDR3 loop is CASSYSYDRGRSPLHF. The CDR3, as DNA: TGTGCCAGCAGTTACTCGTACGACAGGGGGCGTTCACCCCTCCACTTT.

As for this clone: The same CDR3 also results from other DNA sequences found in this sample. The chain has TRBV12-5 and TRBJ1-1, with D hard to call. The germline V gene has CDR1 LGHNT and CDR2 FRNRAP. The CDR3 has 11 residues. Trimming stripped 6 bases from V and 8 bases from J, with 10 bases between. The CDR3 here is CASGSGREAFF. The CDR3 DNA is TGTGCTAGTGGCTCGGGGAGGGAAGCTTTCTTT.

The chain links TRBV3-1 (or the pseudogene TRBV3-2) to TRBJ2-7, with 11 bases identical to TRBD2. Germline assignment: CDR1 LGHDT and CDR2 YNNKEL (reference sequence). The length of the CDR3 is 14 residues. Trimming cost V 1 base and J 7 bases; bases outside gene matches: 3. CDR3 sequence reads: CASSQGLAGREQYF. CDR3 DNA sequence: TGTGCCAGCAGCCAAGGACTAGCGGGACGGGAGCAGTACTTC.

CDR3 nucleotide sequence: TGTGCCAGCAGTCGGACAGCCCAAACTATCGAGCAGTACTTC. Translated, it gives CASSRTAQTIEQYF. The V gene is TRBV6-5, the J gene TRBJ2-7, with D possibly TRBD1 on 6 matching bases. This CDR3 is built from 14 residues. Trimming cost V 5 bases and J 6 bases, with 17 bases left between them. CDR1 is MNHEY, CDR2 SVGAGI, per germline.

V is TRBV28 and J is TRBJ1-1; 8 nucleotides line up with TRBD1. Germline V lookup: CDR1 MDHEN, CDR2 SYDVKM. This CDR3 has 13 residues. V lost 4 bases and J lost 13; bases outside the gene matches: 11. The CDR3 bases are TGTGCCAGCAGTTCGCTCGAAACAGGGGGTGGTTTCTTT. Amino acids: CASSSLETGGGFF.

The V call is TRBV5-1, the J call TRBJ1-6; 7 bases match TRBD1. The CDR3 consists of 16 residues. The germline V gene has CDR1 SGHRS and CDR2 YFSETQ. V gave up 4 bases and J gave up 3 bases; unmatched junction bases: 7. The CDR3 region is CASSGGTEIYNSPLHF. CDR3 coding DNA: TGCGCCAGCAGCGGGGGGACAGAAATCTATAATTCACCCCTCCACTTT.

The gene calls are TRBV18 and TRBJ2-3, with D unresolved. The CDR3 totals 17 residues. Trimming took 2 bases from V and 2 from J, leaving 17 bases between them. The V gene's germline CDR1 is KGHSH and CDR2 LQKENI. The CDR3 loop is CASSPRDSTPFTDTQYF. DNA for the CDR3: TGTGCCAGCTCACCAAGAGACTCTACACCGTTCACAGATACGCAGTATTTT.

This chain connects TRBV6-5 to TRBJ2-2, with D tentatively TRBD1 (5 bases). The germline gives CDR1 MNHEY, CDR2 SVGAGI. V lost 7 bases, J lost 3 bases, and 12 bases lay in between. The CDR3 is 14 residues long. In nucleotides, the CDR3 is TGTGCCAGCAACTTCGACAGTTACACCGGGGAGCTGTTTTTT. Encoded protein: CASNFDSYTGELFF.

The chain carries TRBV28 and TRBJ2-3, with TRBD2 matching 14 bases. V dropped 4 bases and J dropped 6; count of bases not matched to a gene: 12. The CDR3 sequence is 18 residues long. Germline assignment: CDR1 MDHEN and CDR2 SYDVKM. CDR3 sequence reads: CASSSSRGLAGGLDTQYF. The CDR3 DNA reads as TGTGCCAGCAGTTCATCCAGAGGACTAGCGGGAGGACTCGATACGCAGTATTTT.

This chain joins TRBV28 and TRBJ1-2, with 8 bases matching TRBD1. Germline-derived CDR1 and CDR2 are MDHEN and SYDVKM. Germline trimming cut 4 bases from V and 2 bases from J; bases unmatched to any gene: 6. The CDR3 totals 15 residues. Written as DNA, the CDR3 is TGTGCCAGCAGTTCTTATCGGACAGGGAACTATGGCTACACCTTC. It is translated as CASSSYRTGNYGYTF.

The V gene is TRBV5-4, the J gene TRBJ2-2; D unclear. CDR1 and CDR2 (germline): SGHNT, YYREEE (reference sequence). Trimming left V 2 bases short and J 1 base short, with 3 bases between. The CDR3 covers 13 residues. The CDR3 DNA reads TGTGCCAGCAGCTTCGAGAACACCGGGGAGCTGTTTTTT. Protein: CASSFENTGELFF.

The chain links TRBV10-3 to TRBJ1-2, with a possible D match to TRBD1 (5 bases). Per germline, CDR1 ENHRY and CDR2 SYGVKD. The V and J ends lost 0 bases and 5 bases respectively, with 13 bases between them. CDR3 length: 15 amino acids. DNA of the CDR3: TGTGCCATCAGTGAGTCGAGTTACGGGACTTATGGCTACACCTTC. This translates into CAISESSYGTYGYTF.

This clone showed up just once. The chain uses TRBV10-1 and TRBJ1-2, with D unresolved. Between the trimmed V and J ends, which lost 0 bases and 4 bases, there was a span of 9 bases. In germline, CDR1 is WNHNN, CDR2 SYGVQD (reference sequence). The CDR3 has 14 amino acids. The CDR3 DNA reads TGCGCCAGCAGTGAGTCGCTCCCAGCCTATGGCTACACCTTC. This sequence encodes CASSESLPAYGYTF.

The chain links TRBV7-2 to TRBJ2-3; possible D gene TRBD1, 5 bases. CDR1 SGHTA and CDR2 FQGNSA come from the germline V gene. This CDR3 spans 15 amino acids. V shed 6 bases and J shed 5 bases, with 18 bases lying between them. DNA for the CDR3: TGTGCCAGCAGGATTGAGGTGCAGGGCAGAGATACGCAGTATTTT. Amino acids: CASRIEVQGRDTQYF.

This chain joins TRBV2 and TRBJ2-6; D possibly corresponds to TRBD1 (6 bases). V lost 6 bases and J lost 0, with 9 bases in between. Germline lookup yields CDR1 SNHLY and CDR2 FYNNEI. CDR3 length: 15 amino acids. The CDR3 spells CASRGQPSGANVLTF. The DNA for the CDR3 is TGTGCCAGCAGAGGACAGCCCTCTGGGGCCAACGTCCTGACTTTC.

The rearrangement uses TRBV12-3 or TRBV12-4 and TRBJ2-7; TRBD2 aligns across 7 bases. V shed 2 bases, J shed 8 bases, and the junction held 6 bases outside the gene matches. CDR3 size: 13 residues. CDR3: CASSLKGLLKQYF. The CDR3 DNA sequence: TGTGCCAGCAGTTTAAAGGGACTACTGAAGCAGTACTTC.

The rearrangement joins TRBV7-9 to TRBJ2-1, with TRBD1 matching over 8 bases. The CDR3 contains 15 residues. Per the germline V gene, CDR1 is SEHNR and CDR2 is FQNEAQ (reference sequence). Trimming removed 4 bases from V and 2 bases from J; junction bases left unmatched: 4. The CDR3 sequence: CASSSLDRAYNEQFF. In nucleotides, the CDR3 is TGTGCCAGCAGCTCCTTGGACAGGGCCTACAATGAGCAGTTCTTC. Based on the CDR3 plus reference TRBV7-9 and TRBJ2-1, the full variable domain is DTGVSQNPRHKITKRGQNVTFRCDPISEHNRLYWYRQTLGQGPEFLTYFQNEAQLEKSRLLSDRFSAERPKGSFSTLEIQRTEQGDSAMYLCASSSLDRAYNEQFFGPGTRLTVL.

The chain carries TRBV28 and TRBJ1-4; the match to TRBD1 covers 8 bases. V shed 6 bases and J 8 bases; nucleotides not matched to a gene: 8. Germline V CDR1 and CDR2: MDHEN, SYDVKM. The CDR3 has 14 residues. In nucleotides, the CDR3 is TGTGCCAGCAGACCACCGGGACAGGTGGAAAAACTGTTTTTT. Protein: CASRPPGQVEKLFF. Combining the CDR3 with reference TRBV28 and TRBJ1-4 gives the whole variable domain DVKVTQSSRYLVKRTGEKVFLECVQDMDHENMFWYRQDPGLGLRLIYFSYDVKMKEKGDIPEGYSVSREKKERFSLILESASTNQTSMYLCASRPPGQVEKLFFGSGTQLSVL.

The chain employs TRBV6-2 or TRBV6-3 and TRBJ2-3, with 7 bases lining up with TRBD1. Germline V CDR1 and CDR2: MNHEY, SVGEGT. This CDR3 has 16 residues. The V and J ends lost 2 bases and 0 bases, in that order; junction bases with no gene match: 5. CDR3 coding DNA: TGTGCCAGCAGTTACGTGACAGGGCTTAGCACAGATACGCAGTATTTT. Its translation is CASSYVTGLSTDTQYF.

This clone was detected only a few times. The chain links TRBV6-2 or TRBV6-3 to TRBJ1-1; possible D gene TRBD1, 5 bases. The CDR3 runs to 13 residues. Trimming removed 2 bases at V and 2 bases at J, with 6 bases between. Germline V gives CDR1 MNHEY, CDR2 SVGEGT. CDR3 protein: CASSYGGNTEAFF. In DNA, the CDR3 is TGTGCCAGCAGTTACGGGGGTAACACTGAAGCTTTCTTT.

This chain uses TRBV5-1 with TRBJ1-3; D not resolved. Per germline, CDR1 SGHRS and CDR2 YFSETQ. The CDR3 contains 14 residues. Between the trimmed V and J ends, which lost 5 bases and 3 bases, there was a span of 12 bases. CDR3 sequence: CASSLNGGGNTIYF. The DNA of the CDR3 is TGCGCCAGCAGTTTGAATGGAGGTGGAAACACCATATATTTT. The full variable domain, in which reference TRBV5-1 and TRBJ1-3 provide the parts outside the CDR3, is KAGVTQTPRYLIKTRGQQVTLSCSPISGHRSVSWYQQTPGQGLQFLFEYFSETQRNKGNFPGRFSGRQFSNSRSEMNVSTLELGDSALYLCASSLNGGGNTIYFGEGSWLTVV.

V is TRBV19 and J is TRBJ1-1, with D possibly TRBD1 on 6 matching bases. With 5 bases removed from V and 0 bases from J, the gap between germline ends came to 19 bases. The CDR3 loop spans 17 amino acids. The germline V gene encodes CDR1 LNHDA and CDR2 SQIVND (reference sequence). CDR3 sequence (DNA): TGTGCCAGTAGTGAGACTTTTGGACAGCCGATGAACACTGAAGCTTTCTTT. Encoded protein: CASSETFGQPMNTEAFF.

The chain uses TRBV7-9 and TRBJ2-3; D is possibly TRBD2 (6 bases). The CDR3 contains 13 residues. V was shortened by 5 bases and J by 3 bases, with 9 bases between the two germline ends. Per the germline V gene, CDR1 is SEHNR and CDR2 is FQNEAQ (reference sequence). This CDR3 is CASSRRETDTQYF. The CDR3 DNA reads TGTGCCAGCAGCCGCCGGGAGACAGATACGCAGTATTTT.

The CDR3 spells CASSADGERTDTQYF. The CDR3, as DNA: TGCGCCAGCAGCGCCGACGGTGAGCGCACAGATACGCAGTATTTT. The V and J genes are TRBV5-1 and TRBJ2-3; D is unresolved. The CDR3 runs to 15 residues. Germline CDR1 and CDR2: SGHRS and YFSETQ. Trimming removed 4 bases at V and 1 base at J, with 13 bases between.

The CDR3 reads CASSLLPPVQTVGLVDTEAFF. The CDR3 bases are TGTGCCAGCAGCTTACTACCCCCGGTTCAGACAGTCGGGCTTGTTGACACTGAAGCTTTCTTT. The chain recombines TRBV7-3 with TRBJ1-1; possibly TRBD1 for D (5 bases). The CDR3 is 21 residues long. V was pared by 2 bases and J by 3 bases, with 31 bases between. Germline CDR1 reads SGHTA; CDR2 reads FQGTGA.

This chain uses TRBV19 with TRBJ2-3; TRBD2 matches 8 bases. V was pared by 2 bases and J by 7 bases, with 8 bases of the junction left unmatched. This CDR3 contains 15 residues. Germline V gene data show CDR1 as LNHDA and CDR2 as SQIVND (reference sequence). The CDR3 is CASSITLAGAYTQYF. In nucleotides, the CDR3 is TGTGCCAGTAGTATAACCCTAGCGGGTGCGTATACGCAGTATTTT. The full variable domain, completed using reference TRBV19 and TRBJ2-3, is DGGITQSPKYLFRKEGQNVTLSCEQNLNHDAMYWYRQDPGQGLRLIYYSQIVNDFQKGDIAEGYSVSREKKESFPLTVTSAQKNPTAFYLCASSITLAGAYTQYFGPGTRLTVL.

CDR3 nucleotides: TGTGCCAGCAGCCAAGAGAGCGTTGGTGAGACCCAGTACTTC. Translated, it gives CASSQESVGETQYF. The gene calls are TRBV3-1 (or the pseudogene TRBV3-2) and TRBJ2-5; D call uncertain. Trimming pared 0 bases from V and 5 bases from J, leaving 10 bases between. This CDR3 has 14 residues. Germline assignment: CDR1 LGHDT and CDR2 YNNKEL (reference sequence).